The 7 T cell receptor beta chains given below trace back to one sample, sequenced in a study of blood T cell repertoires in COVID-19. Assay used: immunoSEQ multiplex PCR; TCRdb lists only in-frame clones, some missing. Here the sample spans just over 650,000 clones, 75% to 90% being singletons. Sequenced input: peripheral blood. The origin of the receptors is a woman younger than 35 with acute or convalescent COVID-19.

The genes are TRBV5-1 and TRBJ1-2, with 9 bases fitting TRBD1. The CDR3 is 16 residues long. The junction had 10 bases not matched to a gene; V was cut back by 4 bases and J by 3 bases. Germline-derived CDR1 and CDR2 are SGHRS and YFSETQ. CDR3 amino acids: CASSLNRGPRDYGYTF. As DNA, the CDR3 is TGCGCCAGCAGCCTCAACAGGGGGCCCCGGGACTATGGCTACACCTTC.

The chain joins TRBV5-1 to TRBJ1-4; 11 bases agree with TRBD1. Germline V CDR1 and CDR2: SGHRS, YFSETQ. This CDR3 is built from 17 residues. The V gene end was trimmed by 4 bases and the J gene end by 4 bases; junction bases not matched to a gene: 9. The CDR3: CASSAPRGQGVNEKLFF. The CDR3 nucleotides read TGCGCCAGCAGCGCCCCCCGGGGACAGGGGGTTAATGAAAAACTGTTTTTT. Together with reference TRBV5-1 and TRBJ1-4, the CDR3 gives the full variable domain: KAGVTQTPRYLIKTRGQQVTLSCSPISGHRSVSWYQQTPGQGLQFLFEYFSETQRNKGNFPGRFSGRQFSNSRSEMNVSTLELGDSALYLCASSAPRGQGVNEKLFFGSGTQLSVL.

J is TRBJ2-7 and V is TRBV6-6; 7 nucleotides line up with TRBD1. The CDR3 is 14 residues long. Germline V gene sequence: CDR1 MNHNY, CDR2 SVGAGI (reference sequence). Germline trimming cut 2 bases from V and 3 bases from J; bases unmatched to any gene: 4. The CDR3 sequence is CASSYRDRFYEQYF. The CDR3, as DNA: TGTGCCAGCAGTTACCGGGACAGATTCTACGAGCAGTACTTC.

This rearrangement joins TRBV9 to TRBJ2-1; 8 bases align to TRBD2. The CDR3 has 15 residues. V lost 2 bases and J lost 8; bases outside the gene matches: 9. Germline assignment: CDR1 SGDLS and CDR2 YYNGEE. This chain's CDR3 is CASSVTAGAGDEQFF. Here the CDR3 DNA reads TGTGCCAGCAGCGTGACAGCGGGGGCCGGGGATGAGCAGTTCTTC.

The CDR3 DNA reads TGTGCCAGCAGTCCCAGGGGTGGGATATACCCTGAAGCTTTCTTT. Translated: CASSPRGGIYPEAFF. The chain uses TRBV6-5 and TRBJ1-1; weak D call: TRBD1 (6 bases). CDR1 is MNHEY and CDR2 is SVGAGI in the germline V gene. The CDR3 is made up of 15 amino acids. Trimming cost V 5 bases and J 6 bases, with 19 bases left between them.

V gene TRBV19 combines with J gene TRBJ2-2; unclear D gene. The V gene lost 1 base and the J gene lost 4 bases, with 10 bases spanning the gap. Germline lookup yields CDR1 LNHDA and CDR2 SQIVND (reference sequence). This CDR3 is built from 15 residues. The CDR3 sequence is CASSIAGIVTGELFF. CDR3 nucleotide sequence: TGTGCCAGTAGTATAGCCGGTATAGTCACCGGGGAGCTGTTTTTT.

This sequence joins TRBV4-1 and TRBJ1-5; a weak D match, TRBD1 (5 bases). Germline V gene lookup returns CDR1 MGHRA and CDR2 YSYEKL. Between the trimmed V and J ends, which lost 4 bases and 0 bases, there was a span of 10 bases. The CDR3 loop spans 15 amino acids. In nucleotides, the CDR3 is TGCGCCAGCAGCCCGCTCGGGGGTAGCAATCAGCCCCAGCATTTT. It encodes CASSPLGGSNQPQHF.